The clone carrying this T cell receptor (beta chain) was detected only a few times. The antigen is not known. The entry originates in a study of vaccination and CD4 T cells after COVID-19. The Oncomine TCR Beta short-read assay was what sequenced the DNA obtained from cultured CD4+ T cells. TCRdb fed the PCR reads into MiXCR, producing one record per CDR3 protein. The sample has around 2,500 distinct CDR3 sequences, about two fifths seen once. As for treatment: approximately nine-day PBMC culture with coronavirus spike peptide pools or control peptides (ViraFEST assay). Unexposed donor CD4+ T cells predated the COVID-19 pandemic, collected 2011-2018. This TCR derives from a human donor in good health. The sequenced sample was CD4+ T cells from blood, cultured in vitro.

The CDR3 bases are TGCAGTGCGACAAGCTCCTATAATTCACCCCTCCACTTT. It codes for CSATSSYNSPLHF. The chain has TRBV20-1 and TRBJ1-6; D uncertain. The V gene lost 6 bases and the J gene lost 0 bases, with 6 bases spanning the gap. Germline CDR1 is DFQATT and CDR2 is SNEGSKA (reference sequence). The CDR3 is 13 residues long.